This T cell receptor (beta chain) was retrieved from a study of blood T cell repertoires in COVID-19. Across the whole study: Researchers got acute and convalescent COVID-19 samples from the United States, Italy and Spain. From T cells, B-cell-depleted T cells, or PBMCs came the material, which was cDNA or gDNA.

In the authors' methods: Estimation of nucleated cell counts relied on the amplification of reference gene primers. TCRdb's table, derived via immunoSEQ multiplex PCR, lists solely in-frame clones and lacks some. The V and J calls and clone size are taken from that table; D and trimming were inferred from the DNA. The sample consists of approximately 68,000 clones, roughly 87% of them appearing once. Germline V gene lookup returns CDR1 SGHRS and CDR2 YFSETQ. CDR3 size: 18 residues. Losses at the gene ends were 0 bases for V and 0 bases for J; bases not matched to a gene: 11. Material: peripheral blood. The chain has TRBV5-1 and TRBJ1-1; 7 nucleotides line up with TRBD1. The sequence came from a man aged 50-60 years with active COVID-19. The CDR3 spells CASSLEGQGGNMNTEAFF. The CDR3 nucleotides are TGCGCCAGCAGCTTGGAAGGTCAGGGGGGAAACATGAACACTGAAGCTTTCTTT.